The rows below give T cell receptor beta chains drawn from one sample of a study of blood T cell repertoires in COVID-19. Sequencing used immunoSEQ multiplex PCR; TCRdb keeps in-frame clones, though not all of them. The repertoire holds about 390,000 clones, with about 87% as singletons. Sequencing used PBMCs or T cells enriched from blood (not recorded which). The receptor set was obtained from a woman aged 45-65 years who had recovered from COVID-19. CDR3s include the opening cysteine and the closing phenylalanine or tryptophan. Fields, in order: V gene, clone size, D gene, CDR3 length, J gene, CDR3 protein, CDR3 DNA. The D gene is left open where the match is weak. The listing skips clone size in some rows; elsewhere it reads once, few, many or a size class.

V gene: TRBV19
clone size: .
D gene: TRBD1
CDR3 length: 15
J gene: TRBJ2-3
CDR3 protein: CASPPSGTVLNTQYF
CDR3 DNA: TGTGCCAGTCCCCCCTCCGGGACAGTTCTAAATACGCAGTATTTT

V gene: TRBV28
clone size: .
D gene: .
CDR3 length: 14
J gene: TRBJ2-7
CDR3 protein: CATLPTQGGNEQYF
CDR3 DNA: TGTGCCACCCTCCCAACACAGGGCGGCAACGAGCAGTACTTC

V gene: TRBV2
clone size: .
D gene: TRBD2
CDR3 length: 15
J gene: TRBJ2-3
CDR3 protein: CASSSLGGGTDTQYF
CDR3 DNA: TGTGCCAGCAGCTCCTTGGGGGGGGGCACAGATACGCAGTATTTT

V gene: TRBV6-4
clone size: .
D gene: .
CDR3 length: 13
J gene: TRBJ2-1
CDR3 protein: CASSVGGFGEQFF
CDR3 DNA: TGTGCCAGCAGTGTTGGGGGGTTCGGTGAGCAGTTCTTC

V gene: TRBV5-1
clone size: .
D gene: TRBD1
CDR3 length: 14
J gene: TRBJ2-3
CDR3 protein: CASSWDRETDTQYF
CDR3 DNA: TGCGCCAGCAGCTGGGACAGGGAGACAGATACGCAGTATTTT

V gene: TRBV11-1
clone size: .
D gene: .
CDR3 length: 14
J gene: TRBJ1-1
CDR3 protein: CASRPRDSLRRAFF
CDR3 DNA: TGTGCCAGCAGGCCCAGGGATTCGTTAAGGCGAGCTTTCTTT

V gene: TRBV3-1/TRBV3-2
clone size: .
D gene: TRBD1
CDR3 length: 14
J gene: TRBJ1-4
CDR3 protein: CASSRRTGGEKLFF
CDR3 DNA: TGTGCCAGCAGTCGGAGGACAGGGGGTGAAAAACTGTTTTTT

V gene: TRBV25-1
clone size: .
D gene: TRBD1
CDR3 length: 14
J gene: TRBJ2-5
CDR3 protein: CASRTTGVVETQYF
CDR3 DNA: TGTGCCAGCAGAACGACAGGGGTCGTTGAGACCCAGTACTTC

V gene: TRBV7-9
clone size: .
D gene: TRBD1
CDR3 length: 14
J gene: TRBJ1-5
CDR3 protein: CASSRQGANQPQHF
CDR3 DNA: TGTGCCAGCAGCCGACAGGGGGCCAATCAGCCCCAGCATTTT

V gene: TRBV5-1
clone size: once
D gene: .
CDR3 length: 13
J gene: TRBJ1-1
CDR3 protein: CASSRDRYTEAFF
CDR3 DNA: TGCGCCAGCAGCCGAGACAGGTACACTGAAGCTTTCTTT

V gene: TRBV2
clone size: once
D gene: TRBD2
CDR3 length: 15
J gene: TRBJ2-3
CDR3 protein: CASMRLAGNTDTQYF
CDR3 DNA: TGTGCCAGCATGCGGCTAGCGGGGAACACAGATACGCAGTATTTT

V gene: TRBV2
clone size: .
D gene: TRBD1
CDR3 length: 16
J gene: TRBJ1-5
CDR3 protein: CASSYGTDYSNQPQHF
CDR3 DNA: TGTGCCAGCAGTTACGGGACAGATTATAGCAATCAGCCCCAGCATTTT

V gene: TRBV28
clone size: .
D gene: .
CDR3 length: 14
J gene: TRBJ1-5
CDR3 protein: CASSFISPTRYQHF
CDR3 DNA: TGTGCCAGCAGTTTCATCTCGCCGACCAGGTACCAGCATTTT

V gene: TRBV12-5
clone size: .
D gene: TRBD1
CDR3 length: 13
J gene: TRBJ1-2
CDR3 protein: CASGNDRGYGYTF
CDR3 DNA: TGTGCTAGTGGTAACGACAGGGGCTATGGCTACACCTTC

V gene: TRBV7-9
clone size: .
D gene: TRBD1
CDR3 length: 17
J gene: TRBJ2-2
CDR3 protein: CASSQGGQRTNTGELFF
CDR3 DNA: TGTGCCAGCAGCCAAGGGGGACAGCGAACGAACACCGGGGAGCTGTTTTTT

V gene: TRBV25-1
clone size: once
D gene: .
CDR3 length: 11
J gene: TRBJ2-1
CDR3 protein: CASSFSNEQFF
CDR3 DNA: TGTGCCAGCAGTTTCTCTAATGAGCAGTTCTTC

V gene: TRBV3-1/TRBV3-2
clone size: .
D gene: .
CDR3 length: 13
J gene: TRBJ1-3
CDR3 protein: CASIGETGNTIYF
CDR3 DNA: TGTGCCAGCATCGGAGAGACTGGAAACACCATATATTTT

V gene: TRBV18
clone size: .
D gene: TRBD2
CDR3 length: 17
J gene: TRBJ2-7
CDR3 protein: CASSRTSGGQESYEQYF
CDR3 DNA: TGTGCCAGCTCACGGACTAGCGGGGGCCAAGAATCCTACGAGCAGTACTTC

V gene: TRBV5-1
clone size: once
D gene: .
CDR3 length: 14
J gene: TRBJ2-3
CDR3 protein: CASSSPGFTDTQYF
CDR3 DNA: TGCGCCAGCAGCTCCCCGGGGTTCACAGATACGCAGTATTTT

V gene: TRBV6-5
clone size: .
D gene: .
CDR3 length: 14
J gene: TRBJ1-2
CDR3 protein: CASSNPSLNYGYTF
CDR3 DNA: TGTGCCAGCAGTAACCCGTCCCTAAACTATGGCTACACCTTC

V gene: TRBV28
clone size: .
D gene: .
CDR3 length: 15
J gene: TRBJ1-4
CDR3 protein: CASSLSLQGGEKLFF
CDR3 DNA: TGTGCCAGCAGTTTATCGTTACAGGGAGGGGAAAAACTGTTTTTT

V gene: TRBV4-1
clone size: few
D gene: .
CDR3 length: 18
J gene: TRBJ1-5
CDR3 protein: CASSVKVGGSGGNQPQHF
CDR3 DNA: TGCGCCAGCAGCGTCAAGGTCGGGGGGAGTGGGGGAAATCAGCCCCAGCATTTT

V gene: TRBV5-1
clone size: few
D gene: .
CDR3 length: 14
J gene: TRBJ1-4
CDR3 protein: CASGKQAVNEKLFF
CDR3 DNA: TGCGCCAGCGGTAAACAGGCGGTAAATGAAAAACTGTTTTTT

V gene: TRBV2
clone size: .
D gene: TRBD1
CDR3 length: 14
J gene: TRBJ1-4
CDR3 protein: CASNLGQTHEKLFF
CDR3 DNA: TGTGCCAGCAACCTGGGACAGACGCATGAAAAACTGTTTTTT

V gene: TRBV30
clone size: .
D gene: .
CDR3 length: 11
J gene: TRBJ2-2
CDR3 protein: CAWTIAGELFF
CDR3 DNA: TGTGCCTGGACTATTGCCGGGGAGCTGTTTTTT

V gene: TRBV18
clone size: .
D gene: TRBD2
CDR3 length: 17
J gene: TRBJ2-1
CDR3 protein: CASSPNSRLAGAGEQFF
CDR3 DNA: TGTGCCAGCTCACCCAATTCCAGACTAGCGGGGGCTGGCGAGCAGTTCTTC

V gene: TRBV5-8
clone size: .
D gene: TRBD1
CDR3 length: 15
J gene: TRBJ1-4
CDR3 protein: CASSRQGSWNEKLFF
CDR3 DNA: TGTGCCAGCAGCCGACAGGGTTCGTGGAATGAAAAACTGTTTTTT

V gene: TRBV27
clone size: .
D gene: TRBD1
CDR3 length: 14
J gene: TRBJ1-2
CDR3 protein: CASSRDRVAYGYTF
CDR3 DNA: TGTGCCAGCAGTCGAGACAGGGTGGCCTATGGCTACACCTTC

V gene: TRBV19
clone size: .
D gene: .
CDR3 length: 14
J gene: TRBJ2-5
CDR3 protein: CASSTGLPGETQYF
CDR3 DNA: TGTGCCAGTAGTACCGGGTTACCTGGGGAGACCCAGTACTTC

V gene: TRBV19
clone size: .
D gene: TRBD1
CDR3 length: 15
J gene: TRBJ1-1
CDR3 protein: CASSDRDRGRPEAFF
CDR3 DNA: TGTGCCAGTAGCGACAGGGACAGGGGTCGCCCTGAAGCTTTCTTT

V gene: TRBV6-5
clone size: .
D gene: .
CDR3 length: 16
J gene: TRBJ1-3
CDR3 protein: CASSYSIGGSGNTIYF
CDR3 DNA: TGTGCCAGCAGTTACTCGATAGGGGGCTCTGGAAACACCATATATTTT

V gene: TRBV30
clone size: .
D gene: TRBD1
CDR3 length: 14
J gene: TRBJ1-4
CDR3 protein: CAWSPGTGTEKLFF
CDR3 DNA: TGTGCCTGGAGCCCCGGGACAGGGACTGAAAAACTGTTTTTT

V gene: TRBV6-2/TRBV6-3
clone size: once
D gene: .
CDR3 length: 15
J gene: TRBJ1-2
CDR3 protein: CASSAHEQANYGYTF
CDR3 DNA: TGTGCCAGCAGTGCCCATGAGCAAGCTAACTATGGCTACACCTTC

V gene: TRBV3-1/TRBV3-2
clone size: .
D gene: .
CDR3 length: 16
J gene: TRBJ2-1
CDR3 protein: CASSPPLGHSYNEQFF
CDR3 DNA: TGTGCCAGCAGCCCACCTTTGGGACACAGCTACAATGAGCAGTTCTTC

V gene: TRBV30
clone size: .
D gene: .
CDR3 length: 16
J gene: TRBJ2-5
CDR3 protein: CAWSSLGTPIRETQYF
CDR3 DNA: TGTGCCTGGAGCTCCCTGGGGACACCAATTCGGGAGACCCAGTACTTC

V gene: TRBV25-1
clone size: .
D gene: .
CDR3 length: 15
J gene: TRBJ1-1
CDR3 protein: CASSQTGVLGTEAFF
CDR3 DNA: TGTGCCAGCAGTCAAACCGGGGTCCTTGGAACTGAAGCTTTCTTT

V gene: TRBV30
clone size: .
D gene: .
CDR3 length: 16
J gene: TRBJ1-2
CDR3 protein: CAWRPIGVPGDYGYTF
CDR3 DNA: TGTGCCTGGAGACCCATTGGCGTTCCCGGGGACTATGGCTACACCTTC

V gene: TRBV6-2/TRBV6-3
clone size: .
D gene: .
CDR3 length: 16
J gene: TRBJ1-1
CDR3 protein: CASSPRRGAGNTEAFF
CDR3 DNA: TGTGCCAGCAGCCCTCGGAGGGGCGCGGGGAACACTGAAGCTTTCTTT

V gene: TRBV7-2
clone size: .
D gene: TRBD1
CDR3 length: 14
J gene: TRBJ2-2
CDR3 protein: CASSSQDRPGELFF
CDR3 DNA: TGTGCCAGCAGCTCCCAGGACAGGCCCGGGGAGCTGTTTTTT

V gene: TRBV7-8
clone size: .
D gene: .
CDR3 length: 16
J gene: TRBJ1-4
CDR3 protein: CASSLSRGATNEKLFF
CDR3 DNA: TGTGCCAGCAGCTTATCCAGGGGCGCAACTAATGAAAAACTGTTTTTT

V gene: TRBV21-1
clone size: .
D gene: .
CDR3 length: 14
J gene: TRBJ2-7
CDR3 protein: CASSTDTVFYEQYF
CDR3 DNA: TGTGCCAGCAGCACCGACACAGTCTTCTACGAGCAGTACTTC

V gene: TRBV5-1
clone size: .
D gene: TRBD1
CDR3 length: 13
J gene: TRBJ2-7
CDR3 protein: CASSRTGTYEQYF
CDR3 DNA: TGCGCCAGCAGTCGGACAGGGACCTACGAGCAGTACTTC

V gene: TRBV12-3/TRBV12-4
clone size: .
D gene: .
CDR3 length: 12
J gene: TRBJ1-4
CDR3 protein: CASSLSNEKLFF
CDR3 DNA: TGTGCCAGCAGTTTATCAAATGAAAAACTGTTTTTT

V gene: TRBV20-1
clone size: .
D gene: .
CDR3 length: 11
J gene: TRBJ2-1
CDR3 protein: CSAHRGGEQFF
CDR3 DNA: TGCAGTGCCCACCGAGGGGGTGAGCAGTTCTTC

V gene: TRBV30
clone size: .
D gene: .
CDR3 length: 12
J gene: TRBJ1-2
CDR3 protein: CAWSPVSLGYTF
CDR3 DNA: TGTGCCTGGAGCCCAGTTTCCCTCGGCTACACCTTC

V gene: TRBV23-1
clone size: few
D gene: .
CDR3 length: 17
J gene: TRBJ1-2
CDR3 protein: CASSLQVFSRHQQRYTF
CDR3 DNA: TGCGCCAGCAGCCTTCAAGTATTTTCGAGACACCAGCAACGCTACACCTTC

V gene: TRBV6-5
clone size: .
D gene: .
CDR3 length: 14
J gene: TRBJ2-7
CDR3 protein: CASSYLGSPYEQYF
CDR3 DNA: TGTGCCAGCAGTTACTTGGGTAGCCCCTACGAGCAGTACTTC

V gene: TRBV7-9
clone size: few
D gene: .
CDR3 length: 14
J gene: TRBJ2-7
CDR3 protein: CASSPGIELYEQYF
CDR3 DNA: TGTGCCAGCAGCCCCGGGATTGAGTTATACGAGCAGTACTTC

V gene: TRBV5-4
clone size: .
D gene: .
CDR3 length: 15
J gene: TRBJ1-2
CDR3 protein: CASSVQGFTIYGYTF
CDR3 DNA: TGTGCCAGCAGCGTTCAGGGGTTTACAATATATGGCTACACCTTC

V gene: TRBV30
clone size: .
D gene: .
CDR3 length: 15
J gene: TRBJ1-6
CDR3 protein: CAWRLQGFYNSPLHF
CDR3 DNA: TGTGCCTGGAGGCTACAGGGTTTCTATAATTCACCCCTCCACTTT

V gene: TRBV12-3/TRBV12-4
clone size: .
D gene: .
CDR3 length: 12
J gene: TRBJ2-7
CDR3 protein: CASSSTGYEQYF
CDR3 DNA: TGTGCCAGCAGCTCGACAGGCTACGAGCAGTACTTC

V gene: TRBV5-1
clone size: .
D gene: TRBD2
CDR3 length: 15
J gene: TRBJ2-1
CDR3 protein: CASSLVSGGAVEQFF
CDR3 DNA: TGCGCCAGCAGCTTGGTTAGCGGGGGTGCGGTTGAGCAGTTCTTC

V gene: TRBV4-3
clone size: few
D gene: TRBD2
CDR3 length: 18
J gene: TRBJ2-1
CDR3 protein: CASSQDLAGGDYPHEQFF
CDR3 DNA: TGCGCCAGCAGCCAAGATTTGGCGGGGGGGGACTATCCCCATGAGCAGTTCTTC

V gene: TRBV18
clone size: .
D gene: .
CDR3 length: 15
J gene: TRBJ1-1
CDR3 protein: CASSPGAGSYTEAFF
CDR3 DNA: TGTGCCAGCTCACCAGGGGCAGGAAGCTACACTGAAGCTTTCTTT